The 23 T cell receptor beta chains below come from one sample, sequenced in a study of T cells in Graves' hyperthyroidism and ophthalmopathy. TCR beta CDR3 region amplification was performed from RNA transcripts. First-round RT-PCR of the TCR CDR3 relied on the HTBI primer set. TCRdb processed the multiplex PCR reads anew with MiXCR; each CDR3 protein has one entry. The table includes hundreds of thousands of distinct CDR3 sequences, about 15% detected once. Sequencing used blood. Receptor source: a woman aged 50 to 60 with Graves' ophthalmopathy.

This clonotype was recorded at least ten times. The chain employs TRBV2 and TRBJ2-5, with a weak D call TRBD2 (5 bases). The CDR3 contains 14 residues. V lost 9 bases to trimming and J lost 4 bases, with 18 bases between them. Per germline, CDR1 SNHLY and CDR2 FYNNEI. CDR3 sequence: CARGPSRSSETQYF. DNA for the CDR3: TGTGCCAGAGGGCCTAGCCGGAGCTCAGAGACCCAGTACTTC.

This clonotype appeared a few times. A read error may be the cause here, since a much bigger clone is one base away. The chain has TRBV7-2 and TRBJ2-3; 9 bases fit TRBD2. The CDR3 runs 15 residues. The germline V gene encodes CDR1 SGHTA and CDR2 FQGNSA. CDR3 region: CASDPTSGHTATQYF. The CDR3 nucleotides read TGTGCCAGCGACCCGACTAGCGGACACACAGCTACGCAGTATTTT.

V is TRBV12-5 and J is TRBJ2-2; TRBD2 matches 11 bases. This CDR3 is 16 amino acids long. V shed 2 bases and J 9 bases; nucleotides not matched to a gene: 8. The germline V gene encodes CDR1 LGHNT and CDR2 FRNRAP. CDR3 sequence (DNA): TGTGCTAGTGGTTTGCAACTTACTAGCGGGAGCCGGGAGCTGTTTTTT. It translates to CASGLQLTSGSRELFF.

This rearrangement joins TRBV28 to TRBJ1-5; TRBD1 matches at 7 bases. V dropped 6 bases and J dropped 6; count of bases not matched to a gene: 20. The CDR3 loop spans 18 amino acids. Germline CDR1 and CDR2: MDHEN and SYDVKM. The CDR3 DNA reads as TGTGCCAGCAGCGATACCGGACAGGTGGGGGGAATTGGTCAGCCCCAGCATTTT. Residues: CASSDTGQVGGIGQPQHF.

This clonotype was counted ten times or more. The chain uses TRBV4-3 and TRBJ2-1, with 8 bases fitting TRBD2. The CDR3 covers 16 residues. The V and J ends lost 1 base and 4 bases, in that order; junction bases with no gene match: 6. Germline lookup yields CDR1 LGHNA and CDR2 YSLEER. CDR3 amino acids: CASSQVTSGKYNEQFF. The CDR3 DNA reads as TGCGCCAGCAGCCAAGTAACTAGCGGAAAATACAATGAGCAGTTCTTC.

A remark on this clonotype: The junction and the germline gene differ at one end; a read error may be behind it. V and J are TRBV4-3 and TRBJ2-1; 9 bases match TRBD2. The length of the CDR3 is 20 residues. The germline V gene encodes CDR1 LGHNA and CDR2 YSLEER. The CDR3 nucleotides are TGCGCCAGCAGCCAAGATGGTATTAGCGGGAGTAATTTCGCCTACAATGAGCGGTTCTTC. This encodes CASSQDGISGSNFAYNERFF.

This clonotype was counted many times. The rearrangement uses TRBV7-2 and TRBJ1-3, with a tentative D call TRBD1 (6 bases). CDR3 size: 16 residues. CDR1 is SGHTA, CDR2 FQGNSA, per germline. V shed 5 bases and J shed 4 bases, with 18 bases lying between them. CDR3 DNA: TGTGCCAGCAGCGTAATTCGTGGCGGGACAGGAAACACCATATATTTT. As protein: CASSVIRGGTGNTIYF.

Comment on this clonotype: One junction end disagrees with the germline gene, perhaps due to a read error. CDR3 DNA: TGTGTCAGCAGCTTAGGACCAAGACAGTCGACAGATACGCAGTATTTT. Translating gives CVSSLGPRQSTDTQYF. The genes are TRBV7-2 and TRBJ2-3; tentative D call: TRBD1 (5 bases). The CDR3 contains 16 residues. Germline V lookup: CDR1 SGHTA, CDR2 FQGNSA.

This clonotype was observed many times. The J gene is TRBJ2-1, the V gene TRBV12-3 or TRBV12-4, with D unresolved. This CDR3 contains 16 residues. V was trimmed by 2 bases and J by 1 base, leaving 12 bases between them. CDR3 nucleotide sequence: TGTGCCAGCAGTTTAATCTGGACCGGATCCTACAATGAGCAGTTCTTC. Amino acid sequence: CASSLIWTGSYNEQFF.

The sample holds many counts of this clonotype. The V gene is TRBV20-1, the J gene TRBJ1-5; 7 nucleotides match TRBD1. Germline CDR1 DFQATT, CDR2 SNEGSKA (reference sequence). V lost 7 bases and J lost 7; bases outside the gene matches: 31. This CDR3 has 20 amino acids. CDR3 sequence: CSVRNDGDPGGLVSGQPQHF. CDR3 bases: TGCAGTGTAAGGAATGACGGAGATCCAGGGGGACTCGTGTCAGGGCAGCCCCAGCATTTT.

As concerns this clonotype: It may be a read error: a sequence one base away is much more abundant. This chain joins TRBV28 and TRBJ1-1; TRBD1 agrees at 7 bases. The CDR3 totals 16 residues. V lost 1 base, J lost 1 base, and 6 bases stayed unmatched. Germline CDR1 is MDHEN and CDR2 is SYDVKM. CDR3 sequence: CASSLSLGTANTEAFF. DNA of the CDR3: TGTGCCAGCAGTTTATCACTCGGGACAGCGAACACTGAAGCTTTCTTT. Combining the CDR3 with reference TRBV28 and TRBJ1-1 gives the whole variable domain DVKVTQSSRYLVKRTGEKVFLECVQDMDHENMFWYRQDPGLGLRLIYFSYDVKMKEKGDIPEGYSVSREKKERFSLILESASTNQTSMYLCASSLSLGTANTEAFFGQGTRLTVV.

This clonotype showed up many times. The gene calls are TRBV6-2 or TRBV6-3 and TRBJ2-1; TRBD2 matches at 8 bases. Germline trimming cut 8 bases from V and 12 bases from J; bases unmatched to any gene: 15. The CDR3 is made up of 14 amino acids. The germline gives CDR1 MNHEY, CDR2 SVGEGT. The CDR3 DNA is TGTGCCAGCCTCGGCGGACTAGCTGAACAGGGGCAGTTCTTC. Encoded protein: CASLGGLAEQGQFF.

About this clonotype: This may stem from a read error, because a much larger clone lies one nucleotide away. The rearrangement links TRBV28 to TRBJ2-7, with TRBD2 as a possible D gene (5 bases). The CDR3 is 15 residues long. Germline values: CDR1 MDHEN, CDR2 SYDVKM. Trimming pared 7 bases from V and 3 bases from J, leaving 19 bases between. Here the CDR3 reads CASTFGSRVDYEQYF. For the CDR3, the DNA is TGTGCCAGCACCTTTGGGAGTCGGGTTGACTACGAGCAGTACTTC.

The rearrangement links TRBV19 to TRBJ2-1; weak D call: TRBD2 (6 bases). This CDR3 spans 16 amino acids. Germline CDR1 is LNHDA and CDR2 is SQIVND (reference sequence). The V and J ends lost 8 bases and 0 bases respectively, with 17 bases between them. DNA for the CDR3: TGTGCCAGTTCCCCTAGCGCAATAAGCTCCTACAATGAGCAGTTCTTC. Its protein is CASSPSAISSYNEQFF.

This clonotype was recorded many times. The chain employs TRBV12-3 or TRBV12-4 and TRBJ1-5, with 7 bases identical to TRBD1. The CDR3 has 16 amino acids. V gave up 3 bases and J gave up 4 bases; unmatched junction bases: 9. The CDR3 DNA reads TGTGCCAGCAGTTTTAAATTAGGACAGGAGAATCAGCCCCAGCATTTT. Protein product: CASSFKLGQENQPQHF.

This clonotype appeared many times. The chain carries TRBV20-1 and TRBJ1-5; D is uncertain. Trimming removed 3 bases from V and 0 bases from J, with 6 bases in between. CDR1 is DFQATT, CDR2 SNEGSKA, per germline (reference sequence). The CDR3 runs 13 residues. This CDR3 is CSASSDSNQPQHF. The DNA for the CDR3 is TGCAGTGCTAGCTCAGATAGCAATCAGCCCCAGCATTTT.

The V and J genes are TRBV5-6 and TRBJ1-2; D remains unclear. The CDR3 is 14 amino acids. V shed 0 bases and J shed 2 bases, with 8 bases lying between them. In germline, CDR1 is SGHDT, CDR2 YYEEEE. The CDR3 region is CASSLGWQNYGYTF. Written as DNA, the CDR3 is TGTGCCAGCAGCTTGGGGTGGCAGAACTATGGCTACACCTTC.

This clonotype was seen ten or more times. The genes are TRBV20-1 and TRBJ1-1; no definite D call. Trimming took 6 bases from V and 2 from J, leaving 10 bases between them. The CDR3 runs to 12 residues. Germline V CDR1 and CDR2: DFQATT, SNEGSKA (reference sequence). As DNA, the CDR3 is TGCAGTGCCCCCGGCTACAACACTGAAGCTTTCTTT. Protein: CSAPGYNTEAFF.

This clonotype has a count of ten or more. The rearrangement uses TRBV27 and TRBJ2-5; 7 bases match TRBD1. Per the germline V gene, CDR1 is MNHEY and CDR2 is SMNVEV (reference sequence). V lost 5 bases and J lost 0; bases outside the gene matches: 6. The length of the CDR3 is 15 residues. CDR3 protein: CASSPGQNYQETQYF. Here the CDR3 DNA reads TGTGCCAGCAGTCCGGGACAGAACTACCAAGAGACCCAGTACTTC.

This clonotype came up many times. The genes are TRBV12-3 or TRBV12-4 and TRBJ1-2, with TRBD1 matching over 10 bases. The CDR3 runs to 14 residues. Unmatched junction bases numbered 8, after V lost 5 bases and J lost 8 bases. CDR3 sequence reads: CASSPSGTGVGYTF. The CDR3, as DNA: TGTGCCAGCAGTCCATCCGGGACAGGGGTCGGCTACACCTTC.

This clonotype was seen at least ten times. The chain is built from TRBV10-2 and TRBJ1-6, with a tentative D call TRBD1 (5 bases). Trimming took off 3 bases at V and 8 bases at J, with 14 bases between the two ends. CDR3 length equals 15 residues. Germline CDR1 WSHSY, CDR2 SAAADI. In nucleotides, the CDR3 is TGCGCCAGCAGTGAACGGGGGGGAAGCGATTCACCCCTCCACTTT. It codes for CASSERGGSDSPLHF.

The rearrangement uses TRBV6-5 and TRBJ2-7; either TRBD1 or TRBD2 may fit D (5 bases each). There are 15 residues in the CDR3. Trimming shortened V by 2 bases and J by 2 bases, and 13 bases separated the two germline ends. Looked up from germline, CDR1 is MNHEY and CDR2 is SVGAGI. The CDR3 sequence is CASSYSRGRTYEQYF. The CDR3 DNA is TGTGCCAGCAGTTACAGTCGGGGCAGGACCTACGAGCAGTACTTC.

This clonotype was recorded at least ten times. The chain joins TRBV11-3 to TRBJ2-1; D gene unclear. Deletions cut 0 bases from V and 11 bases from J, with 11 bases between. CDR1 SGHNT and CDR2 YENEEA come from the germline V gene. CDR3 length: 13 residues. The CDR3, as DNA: TGTGCCAGCAGCTTAGATGGGCTCTCGAAGCAGTTCTTC. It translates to CASSLDGLSKQFF.